This T cell receptor beta chain was sequenced in a study of persistence of HIV-infected CD4 T cells. Overall study: Median time on suppressive ART was over six years. Antigen stimulation activated a lower proportion of cells, more of them memory, than anti-CD3/anti-CD28 stimulation.

On this clone: Its antigen is as yet unknown.

V dropped 5 bases and J dropped 1; count of bases not matched to a gene: 11. The CDR3 spans 17 residues. Germline V gene lookup returns CDR1 SGHVS and CDR2 FQNEAQ. This was the immunoSEQ version 4 assay in survey mode. The method was immunoSEQ multiplex PCR; TCRdb's version includes in-frame clones alone and lacks a portion of them. The sample yields 40,000 to 55,000 clones, around 90% seen once. Nonspecific anti-CD3/anti-CD28 bead stimulation represents the broad CD4+ T cell repertoire. Sorting selected CD4+ T cells upregulating both CD40 ligand and CD69. Donors had CD4+ T cell counts above 400 cells/uL and were CMV-seropositive.

The sequence derives from an adult woman with HIV who was CMV-seropositive. The chain combines TRBV7-8 with TRBJ1-1, with 9 bases lining up with TRBD1. The starting material was CD4+ T cells sorted from PBMCs after roughly 18-hour stimulation, obtained from a patient who received antiretroviral therapy. The CDR3 region is CASSLRPTGGANTEAFF. CDR3 sequence (DNA): TGTGCCAGCAGCCTAAGACCTACAGGGGGCGCGAACACTGAAGCTTTCTTT.